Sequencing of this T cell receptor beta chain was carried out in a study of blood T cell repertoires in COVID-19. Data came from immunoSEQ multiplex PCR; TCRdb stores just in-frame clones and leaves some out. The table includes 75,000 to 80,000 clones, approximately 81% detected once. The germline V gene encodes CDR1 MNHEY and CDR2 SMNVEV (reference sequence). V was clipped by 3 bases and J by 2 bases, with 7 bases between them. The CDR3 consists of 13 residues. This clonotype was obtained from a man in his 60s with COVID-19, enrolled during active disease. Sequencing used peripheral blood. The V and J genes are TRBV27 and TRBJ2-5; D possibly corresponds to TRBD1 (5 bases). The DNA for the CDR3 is TGTGCCAGCAGTTTCGCAGGGCAAGAGACCCAGTACTTC. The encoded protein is CASSFAGQETQYF.